This TCR beta chain was recovered during a study of blood T cell repertoires in COVID-19. Study as a whole: T cells, B-cell-depleted T cells, or PBMCs supplied cDNA or gDNA.

The V end was cut by 5 bases, the J end by 4 bases, with 21 bases between. This CDR3 comprises 16 residues. Looked up from germline, CDR1 is SGHAT and CDR2 is FQNNGV. Individuals aged about 18 to 95 years were recruited from approximately 24 US areas. In the original processing: Estimation of nucleated cell counts was performed using reference gene primer amplification. The method was immunoSEQ multiplex PCR; TCRdb's version includes in-frame clones alone and lacks a portion of them. The V and J calls and clone size are taken from that table; D and trimming were inferred from the DNA. Here the sample spans 250,000 to 300,000 clones, just under 90% being singletons.

This clonotype originated in a woman aged 60 to 75 who had recovered from COVID-19. The chain combines TRBV11-2 with TRBJ2-7; D is perhaps TRBD2 (6 bases). The sequenced sample consisted of PBMCs or T cells enriched from blood (not recorded which). CDR3 nucleotide sequence: TGTGCCAGCAGCGGACTTGGTAGGGACTCTCTATACGAGCAGTACTTC. Its translation is CASSGLGRDSLYEQYF.